This T cell receptor beta chain was documented in a study of blood T cell repertoires in COVID-19. Across the whole study: Sites across the United States, Italy and Spain contributed samples from acute and convalescent COVID-19. Nucleic acid was either cDNA or gDNA, and it came from T cells, B-cell-depleted T cells, or PBMCs.

Original handling: Cell counts per sample came from amplifying reference gene primers. Profiling relied on immunoSEQ multiplex PCR, and the TCRdb table lists in-frame clones only, not all of them. The V and J calls and clone size are taken from that table; D and trimming were inferred from the DNA. This repertoire shows about 170,000 clones, almost 85% found once; its top ten account for roughly 2.7%. In germline, CDR1 is SEHNR, CDR2 FQNEAQ (reference sequence). V was clipped by 4 bases and J by 7 bases; unmatched bases: 7. The CDR3 loop spans 14 amino acids. This clone was seen once. The Seattle patients joined while their infection was active and were tracked longitudinally afterward.

The V call is TRBV7-9, the J call TRBJ1-5; 7 nucleotides agree with TRBD1. This receptor was identified in a woman of 80 years or more with COVID-19, enrolled during active disease. The specimen sequenced was peripheral blood. CDR3 nucleotides: TGTGCCAGCAGCTCCCTCACAGGGGAACAGCCCCAGCATTTT. This sequence encodes CASSSLTGEQPQHF.